A selection of T cell receptor beta chains follows, all from one sample in a study of CD8 T cells in ankylosing spondylitis. Via MiXCR, TCRdb re-called the 5' RACE reads, giving one row per CDR3 protein. This table holds a few hundred thousand distinct CDR3 sequences, 15% to 20% found once. Specimen: blood, either unsorted or a sorted T cell fraction (not recorded which). The receptors shown here come from a male donor with ankylosing spondylitis. CDR3s include the opening cysteine and the closing phenylalanine or tryptophan. The order of the fields is J gene, clone size, V gene, D gene, CDR3 DNA, CDR3 protein. The D gene is left open where the match is weak. Where a row states a size, it is once, few, many or the class of an expanded clone; other rows omit it.

J gene: TRBJ1-1; clone size: few; V gene: TRBV29-1; D gene: .; CDR3 DNA: TGCAGCGCCAGGGCAATCGAAGCTTTCTTT; CDR3 protein: CSARAIEAFF
J gene: TRBJ2-1; clone size: .; V gene: TRBV5-1; D gene: TRBD2; CDR3 DNA: TGCGCCAGCAGCTGGCAGGGGACTAGCGGGCCCAGGAATGAGCAGTTCTTC; CDR3 protein: CASSWQGTSGPRNEQFF
J gene: TRBJ2-1; clone size: few; V gene: TRBV20-1; D gene: TRBD2; CDR3 DNA: TGCAGTGCTAGAGCGGCTAGCGGGGCGGAATACAATGAGCAGTTCTTC; CDR3 protein: CSARAASGAEYNEQFF
J gene: TRBJ2-5; clone size: .; V gene: TRBV3-1; D gene: TRBD1; CDR3 DNA: TGTGCCAGCAGCCAAAGGACAGGGGTATACCAAGAGACCCAGTACTTC; CDR3 protein: CASSQRTGVYQETQYF
J gene: TRBJ2-3; clone size: .; V gene: TRBV7-3; D gene: TRBD2; CDR3 DNA: TGTGCCAGCAGCCCGACGGGACTAACGGCAGATACGCAGTATTTT; CDR3 protein: CASSPTGLTADTQYF
J gene: TRBJ2-6; clone size: .; V gene: TRBV7-8; D gene: TRBD1; CDR3 DNA: TGTGCCAGCAGTCGGGACAGCTCCCCTGGGGCCAACGTCCTGACTTTC; CDR3 protein: CASSRDSSPGANVLTF
J gene: TRBJ2-5; clone size: many; V gene: TRBV7-8; D gene: .; CDR3 DNA: TGTGCCAGCAGCTTACTTCAGAGGGAACAAGAGACCCAGTACTTC; CDR3 protein: CASSLLQREQETQYF
J gene: TRBJ2-5; clone size: .; V gene: TRBV28; D gene: .; CDR3 DNA: TGTGCCAGCAGTTTTGGCTCCCAAGAGACCCAGTACTTC; CDR3 protein: CASSFGSQETQYF
J gene: TRBJ2-1; clone size: few; V gene: TRBV2; D gene: .; CDR3 DNA: TGTGCCAGCAGTGAAGGGCAGGGAAGGGGCAATGAGCAGTTCTTC; CDR3 protein: CASSEGQGRGNEQFF
J gene: TRBJ2-7; clone size: .; V gene: TRBV11-2; D gene: .; CDR3 DNA: TGTGCCAGCAGCCCCGACCCGGTGGGTGCGTACTTC; CDR3 protein: CASSPDPVGAYF
J gene: TRBJ2-7; clone size: .; V gene: TRBV5-1; D gene: .; CDR3 DNA: TGCGCCAGCAGCTCACATCAGGGGGAGCAGTACTTC; CDR3 protein: CASSSHQGEQYF
J gene: TRBJ2-2; clone size: many; V gene: TRBV12-3/TRBV12-4; D gene: TRBD2; CDR3 DNA: TGTGCCAGCAGCTATAGCGGGGTTACCGGGGAGCTGTTTTTT; CDR3 protein: CASSYSGVTGELFF
J gene: TRBJ2-5; clone size: few; V gene: TRBV7-9; D gene: .; CDR3 DNA: TGTGCCAGCAGCTTGGAGGGGGGCGGGCCCCAGTACTTC; CDR3 protein: CASSLEGGGPQYF
J gene: TRBJ2-3; clone size: .; V gene: TRBV3-1; D gene: .; CDR3 DNA: TGTGCCAGCAGCCAACTTGCAGATACGCAGTATTTT; CDR3 protein: CASSQLADTQYF
J gene: TRBJ2-3; clone size: .; V gene: TRBV11-1; D gene: .; CDR3 DNA: TGTGCCAGCAGCTTCATTAGGGGCCCGCGCACAGATACGCAGTATTTT; CDR3 protein: CASSFIRGPRTDTQYF
J gene: TRBJ1-4; clone size: few; V gene: TRBV20-1; D gene: .; CDR3 DNA: TGCAGTGCTAGAGGGAAGGGGGAAAAACTGTTTTTT; CDR3 protein: CSARGKGEKLFF
J gene: TRBJ2-3; clone size: .; V gene: TRBV10-3; D gene: TRBD1; CDR3 DNA: TGTGCCATCAGTGAACAGTCCCGGGACAGGCTCCCCACAGATACGCAGTATTTT; CDR3 protein: CAISEQSRDRLPTDTQYF
J gene: TRBJ2-3; clone size: few; V gene: TRBV2; D gene: TRBD2; CDR3 DNA: TGTGCCAGCAGTGAAGCTAGCGGGGGGCGTAGCACAGATACGCAGTATTTT; CDR3 protein: CASSEASGGRSTDTQYF
J gene: TRBJ2-7; clone size: many; V gene: TRBV10-3; D gene: TRBD2; CDR3 DNA: TGTGCCATCAGTGAAAGCGGGAAGAGCTCCTACGAGCAGTACTTC; CDR3 protein: CAISESGKSSYEQYF
J gene: TRBJ2-5; clone size: .; V gene: TRBV7-8; D gene: .; CDR3 DNA: TGTGCCAGCAGCTTCCAGGGTCGAGAGACCCAGTACTTC; CDR3 protein: CASSFQGRETQYF
J gene: TRBJ2-1; clone size: few; V gene: TRBV12-3/TRBV12-4; D gene: TRBD2; CDR3 DNA: TGTGCCAGCAGTTTCGGCGGGAGGGCCGGGAATGAGCAGTTCTTC; CDR3 protein: CASSFGGRAGNEQFF
J gene: TRBJ2-5; clone size: few; V gene: TRBV3-1; D gene: TRBD2; CDR3 DNA: TGTGCCAGCAGCCAAGAACGAGCGGGGGGCGGTGAGACCCAGTACTTC; CDR3 protein: CASSQERAGGGETQYF